The present T cell receptor (beta chain) was sequenced within a study of T cell changes during pregnancy in multiple sclerosis. Sequencing was performed with immunoSEQ multiplex PCR; in TCRdb, only in-frame clones are kept and a portion is missing. The data show about 77,000 clones, approximately 90% seen once. Germline assignment: CDR1 SGHTA and CDR2 FQGNSA. The CDR3 totals 15 residues. V lost 3 bases to trimming and J lost 5 bases; unmatched junction nucleotides: 7. V and J are TRBV7-2 and TRBJ1-3; TRBD1 aligns across 7 bases. The material was peripheral blood, obtained before pregnancy. The receptor was derived from a female donor with multiple sclerosis, enrolled in a pregnancy study. CDR3 sequence reads: CASSFSGDRRNTIYF. The DNA of the CDR3 is TGTGCCAGCAGCTTTTCTGGGGACAGACGAAACACCATATATTTT.